Listed below are T cell receptor beta chains from one sample, sequenced in a study of cytomegalovirus exposure and HLA in healthy donors. This table comes from immunoSEQ multiplex PCR, and its TCRdb copy is limited to in-frame clones, with some not included. The sample holds under 150,000 clones, around four fifths seen once. The sample taken for sequencing was PBMCs. The receptors were sampled from a woman in her twenties or thirties in good health and CMV-seronegative. The CDR3 runs from the conserved cysteine through the conserved F or W. D genes are given only for firm matches. The size entry is marked missing in some rows and otherwise reads once, few, many or a size class.

.,TRBV25-1,TRBJ1-1,.,TGTGCCAGCAGCAGGGTTGGGGACACTGAAGCTTTCTTT,CASSRVGDTEAFF
.,TRBV5-6,TRBJ2-5,once,TGTGCCAGCAGCTTGGATGGGCTGGGGAGCCAAGAGACCCAGTACTTC,CASSLDGLGSQETQYF
.,TRBV2,TRBJ1-2,.,TGTGCCAGCACTGTCAGTTCCGCCACTAACTATGGCTACACCTTC,CASTVSSATNYGYTF
TRBD1,TRBV5-1,TRBJ1-4,.,TGCGCCAGCAGCTTGGCCGGGACAGGGGACGAAAAACTGTTTTTT,CASSLAGTGDEKLFF
.,TRBV2,TRBJ2-3,.,TGTGCCAGCACCTTCACGGGGGGCGTAAGGGCAGATACGCAGTATTTT,CASTFTGGVRADTQYF
.,TRBV19,TRBJ2-7,.,TGTGCCAGTAGTATAACTCAGGATTCCTACGAGCAGTACTTC,CASSITQDSYEQYF
.,TRBV29-1,TRBJ1-1,many,TGCAGCGTAACGACAGGTTACACTGAAGCTTTCTTT,CSVTTGYTEAFF
TRBD2,TRBV10-1,TRBJ2-1,.,TGCGCCAGCAGTGATTTCGGGACTAGCGAGACCCACATCGATGAGCAGTTCTTC,CASSDFGTSETHIDEQFF
.,TRBV9,TRBJ1-6,once,TGTGCCAGCAGCGTAGAAGGGGGGGGTAATTCACCCCTCCACTTT,CASSVEGGGNSPLHF
.,TRBV14,TRBJ2-3,.,TGTGCCAGCAGCCCCCGGGTCTTCACAGATACGCAGTATTTT,CASSPRVFTDTQYF
.,TRBV5-1,TRBJ1-3,.,TGCGCCAGCAGCTTGGTGCTCGGGGGATCCGCGGGAAAGGGGATCGGCACCATATATTTT,CASSLVLGGSAGKGIGTIYF
TRBD2,TRBV5-4,TRBJ2-3,.,TGTGCCAGCAGCTCAATGACTAGCGGGGGGGCCATAGATACGCAGTATTTT,CASSSMTSGGAIDTQYF
.,TRBV6-6,TRBJ2-7,.,TGTGCCAGCAGTTCCGGCGGAGGGTGGTTCTACGAGCAGTACTTC,CASSSGGGWFYEQYF
.,TRBV5-6,TRBJ1-6,.,TGTGCCAGCAGCTTTTCCGGGGGGAGTGGAAATTCACCCCTCCACTTT,CASSFSGGSGNSPLHF
.,TRBV5-5,TRBJ1-1,.,TGTGCCAGCAGCCCTACGCACTTGGGGCAGCCTAACACTGAAGCTTTCTTT,CASSPTHLGQPNTEAFF
.,TRBV6-6,TRBJ1-1,.,TGTGCCAGCAACCGTTATGGGGAGAGCGCTGAAGCTTTCTTT,CASNRYGESAEAFF
.,TRBV2,TRBJ1-1,.,TGTGCCAGCAGACCGACAACGAACACTGAAGCTTTCTTT,CASRPTTNTEAFF
.,TRBV5-1,TRBJ1-2,.,TGCGCCAGCAGCTTGGGGGAGGCGGATGGCTACACCTTC,CASSLGEADGYTF